This T cell receptor (beta chain) derives from a study of cytomegalovirus exposure and HLA in healthy donors. Study-wide background: Unique TCRs numbering approximately 81 million, obtained from HLA-typed donors, made up an early data release.

Germline V gene lookup returns CDR1 MRHNA and CDR2 SNTAGT. V dropped 0 bases and J dropped 6; count of bases not matched to a gene: 3. CDR3 length: 15 residues. This clone was counted a few times. Primers included in the PCR were 60 Vbeta and 13 Jbeta primers. Generated by immunoSEQ multiplex PCR, the TCRdb table keeps only in-frame clones and is missing some. The sample lists over 150,000 clones, 65% to 80% seen once, with about 4.4% in the top ten. The specimen was PBMCs. V is TRBV6-4 and J is TRBJ2-2; 8 bases map to TRBD2. The clonotype was recovered from a man aged 35 to 55 in good health and CMV-seronegative. The CDR3 region has the DNA TGTGCCAGCAGTGACTCCGTTAGCGGGGCCGGGGAGCTGTTTTTT. Amino acid sequence: CASSDSVSGAGELFF.